What follows is one T cell receptor (beta chain) and its context. Its antigen has not been determined. No clone much larger than this one lies a single base away; base qualities are absent. TCRbeta CDR3 regions were amplified from genomic DNA by means of the immunoSEQ Assay, a bias-controlled multiplex PCR. The published analysis was carried out like this. The number of nucleated cells in each sample was estimated from the amplification of reference gene primers within the assay. To quantify the absolute abundance of each unique TCRbeta CDR3 rearrangement, sequence reads were collapsed and filtered. For each sample, productive Simpson clonality was calculated as the square root of Simpson's diversity index over productive rearrangements. In its TCRdb copy, this immuneACCESS table keeps in-frame sequences only and misses some clones. Where compared with another copy, unresolved V genes explain less than half of these, and the others have no known cause. V and J calls and clone size are given by that table; D and trimming were obtained from the DNA. The sample table records tens of thousands of clones; just under 70% of these occur just once. 6.2% of the sample is held by the ten biggest clonotypes.

CDR1 and CDR2 are drawn from the germline V gene (reference sequence): DFQATT, SNEGSKA. The CDR3 measures 15 amino acids from cysteine to phenylalanine. Here the CDR3 DNA is all that survives: 45 bases in frame from base 1. Germline trimming: 3 bases from V, 7 bases from J; junction bases outside gene matches: 12. The sample belongs to a study of blood T cell repertoires in COVID-19 (dated by TCRdb to 2020 to 2021). The study in broad terms: Samples from collaborators originated in the United States, Italy and Spain and spanned both the acute and convalescent phases of COVID-19. The prospective study material was composed of cDNA or gDNA derived from T cells, B-cell-depleted T cells, or PBMCs. Deeply sampled blood TCRbeta repertoires from subjects exposed to, actively infected with, or recovered from COVID-19 were included in the dataset. The repertoires were released in a freely available public database intended as a resource for research on the immune response to SARS-CoV-2. Samples were obtained from the ongoing ImmuneRACE study (first 160 participants) and from about 1,300 subjects provided by 6 global collaborators. Sample metadata almost always included a de-identified subject ID, COVID-19 status, age in years and sex. Where available, HLA class I and class II types were obtained from metadata supplied by the sample provider rather than from assay-based typing.

Paper-wide results and their limitations: How much clinical and demographic metadata was included differed by source and by participant, and the metadata was provided uncurated.

Collaborating institutions collected whole blood in K2EDTA tubes following their own protocols. Collaborator samples were shipped for TCRbeta analysis as frozen whole blood, isolated PBMCs, or DNA extracted from either sample type. The specimen sequenced was peripheral blood. The chain links TRBV20-1 with TRBJ1-2, with TRBD1 identical over 9 junction bases. This TCR came from a man older than 75 with acute or convalescent COVID-19. The DNA reads as follows: TGCAGTGCTAGTCGCAGGACAGGGGACGATGGTGGCTACACCTTC. It codes for CSASRRTGDDGGYTF.